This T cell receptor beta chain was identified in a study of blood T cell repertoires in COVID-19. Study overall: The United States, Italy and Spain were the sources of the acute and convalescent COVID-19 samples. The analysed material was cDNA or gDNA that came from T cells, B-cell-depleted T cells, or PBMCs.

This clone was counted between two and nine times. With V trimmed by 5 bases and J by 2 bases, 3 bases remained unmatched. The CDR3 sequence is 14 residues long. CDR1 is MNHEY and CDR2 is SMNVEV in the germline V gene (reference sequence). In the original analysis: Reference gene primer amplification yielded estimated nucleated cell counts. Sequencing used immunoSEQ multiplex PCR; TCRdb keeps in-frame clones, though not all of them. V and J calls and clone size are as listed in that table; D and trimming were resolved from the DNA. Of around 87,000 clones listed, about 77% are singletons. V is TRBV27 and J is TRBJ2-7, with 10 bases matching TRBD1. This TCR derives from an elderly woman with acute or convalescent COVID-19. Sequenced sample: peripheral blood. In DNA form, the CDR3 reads TGTGCCAGCAGTAGGACAGGGGGGACCTACGAGCAGTACTTC. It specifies CASSRTGGTYEQYF.